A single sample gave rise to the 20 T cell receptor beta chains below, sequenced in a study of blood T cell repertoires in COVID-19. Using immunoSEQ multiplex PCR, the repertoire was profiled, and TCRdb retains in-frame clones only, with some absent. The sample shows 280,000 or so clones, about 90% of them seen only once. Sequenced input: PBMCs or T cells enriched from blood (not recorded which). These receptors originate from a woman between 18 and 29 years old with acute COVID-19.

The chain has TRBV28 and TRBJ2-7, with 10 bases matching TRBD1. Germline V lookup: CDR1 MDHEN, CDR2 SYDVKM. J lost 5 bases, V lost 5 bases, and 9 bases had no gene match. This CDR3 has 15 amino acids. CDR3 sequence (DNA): TGTGCCAGCAGTGACAGGGGGCGTAATCGAGACGAGCAGTACTTC. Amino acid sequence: CASSDRGRNRDEQYF.

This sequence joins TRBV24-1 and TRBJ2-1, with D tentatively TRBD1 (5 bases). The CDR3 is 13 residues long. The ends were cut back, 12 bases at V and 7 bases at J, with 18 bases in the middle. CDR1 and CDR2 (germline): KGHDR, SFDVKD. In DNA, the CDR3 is TGTGCCTCTGGGGCGCGGTCGTCAAATGAGCAGTTCTTC. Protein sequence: CASGARSSNEQFF.

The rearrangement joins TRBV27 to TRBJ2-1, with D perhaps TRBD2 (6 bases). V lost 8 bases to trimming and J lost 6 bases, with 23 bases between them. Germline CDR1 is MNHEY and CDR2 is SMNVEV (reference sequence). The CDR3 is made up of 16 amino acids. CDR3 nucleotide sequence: TGTGCCAGCGCCGCGACCAGGGACTCTACATTCAATGAGCAGTTCTTC. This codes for CASAATRDSTFNEQFF.

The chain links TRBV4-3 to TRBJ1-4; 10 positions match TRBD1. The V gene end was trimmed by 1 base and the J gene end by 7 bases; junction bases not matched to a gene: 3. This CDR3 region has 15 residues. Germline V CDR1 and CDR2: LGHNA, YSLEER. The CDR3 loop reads CASSQGDRGGEKLFF. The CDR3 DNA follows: TGCGCCAGCAGCCAAGGGGACAGGGGCGGTGAAAAACTGTTTTTT.

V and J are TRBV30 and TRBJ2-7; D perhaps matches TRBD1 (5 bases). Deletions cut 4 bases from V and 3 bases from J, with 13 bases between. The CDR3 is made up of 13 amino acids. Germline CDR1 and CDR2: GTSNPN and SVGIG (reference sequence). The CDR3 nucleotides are TGTGCCTGGAACCCCCCAGGGAACTACGAGCAGTACTTC. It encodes CAWNPPGNYEQYF.

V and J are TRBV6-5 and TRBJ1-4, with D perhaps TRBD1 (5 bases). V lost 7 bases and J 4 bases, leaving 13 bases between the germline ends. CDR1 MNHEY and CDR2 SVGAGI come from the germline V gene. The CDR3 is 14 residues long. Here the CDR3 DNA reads TGTGCCAGCAAGGGGCAGGCGGATAATGAAAAACTGTTTTTT. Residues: CASKGQADNEKLFF.

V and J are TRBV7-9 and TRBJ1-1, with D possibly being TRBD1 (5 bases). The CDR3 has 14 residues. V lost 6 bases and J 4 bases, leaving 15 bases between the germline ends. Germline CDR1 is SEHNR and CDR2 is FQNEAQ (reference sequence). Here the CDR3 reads CASSIRDSLTEAFF. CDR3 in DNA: TGTGCCAGCAGTATCCGGGACTCCCTCACTGAAGCTTTCTTT.

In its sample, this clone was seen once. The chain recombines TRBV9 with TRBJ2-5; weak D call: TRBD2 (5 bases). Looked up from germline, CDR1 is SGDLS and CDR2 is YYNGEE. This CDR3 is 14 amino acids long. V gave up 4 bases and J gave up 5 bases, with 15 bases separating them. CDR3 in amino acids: CASSPQGGLETQYF. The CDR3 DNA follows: TGTGCCAGCAGCCCCCAAGGTGGACTGGAGACCCAGTACTTC.

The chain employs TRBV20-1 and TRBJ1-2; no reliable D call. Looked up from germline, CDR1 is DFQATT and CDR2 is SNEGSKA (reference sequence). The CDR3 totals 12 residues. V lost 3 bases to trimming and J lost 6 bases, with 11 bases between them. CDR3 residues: CSASRGPDGYTF. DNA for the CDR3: TGCAGTGCTAGTCGAGGGCCTGATGGCTACACCTTC.

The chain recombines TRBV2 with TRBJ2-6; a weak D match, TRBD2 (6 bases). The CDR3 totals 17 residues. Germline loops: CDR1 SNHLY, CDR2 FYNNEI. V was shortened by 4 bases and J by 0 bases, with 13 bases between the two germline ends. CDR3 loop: CASSGLRRDSGANVLTF. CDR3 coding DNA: TGTGCCAGCAGTGGATTAAGGAGGGACTCTGGGGCCAACGTCCTGACTTTC.

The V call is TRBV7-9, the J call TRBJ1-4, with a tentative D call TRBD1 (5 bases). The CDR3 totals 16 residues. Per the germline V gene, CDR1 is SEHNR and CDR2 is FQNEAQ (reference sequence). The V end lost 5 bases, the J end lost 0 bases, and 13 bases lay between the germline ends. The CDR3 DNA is TGTGCCAGCAGCCCAGTCGGGGGAGCAACTAATGAAAAACTGTTTTTT. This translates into CASSPVGGATNEKLFF.

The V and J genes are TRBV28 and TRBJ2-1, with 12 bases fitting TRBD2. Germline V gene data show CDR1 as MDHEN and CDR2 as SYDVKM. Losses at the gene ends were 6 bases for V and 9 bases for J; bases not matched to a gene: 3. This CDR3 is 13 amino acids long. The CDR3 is CASRTSGRGEQFF. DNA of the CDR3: TGTGCCAGCAGGACTAGCGGGAGAGGTGAGCAGTTCTTC.

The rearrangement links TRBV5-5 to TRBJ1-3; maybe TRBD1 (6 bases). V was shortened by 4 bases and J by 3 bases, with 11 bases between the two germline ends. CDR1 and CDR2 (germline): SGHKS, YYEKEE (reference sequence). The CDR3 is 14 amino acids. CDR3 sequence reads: CASSLGQLGNTIYF. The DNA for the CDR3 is TGTGCCAGCAGCCTAGGACAGCTTGGAAACACCATATATTTT.

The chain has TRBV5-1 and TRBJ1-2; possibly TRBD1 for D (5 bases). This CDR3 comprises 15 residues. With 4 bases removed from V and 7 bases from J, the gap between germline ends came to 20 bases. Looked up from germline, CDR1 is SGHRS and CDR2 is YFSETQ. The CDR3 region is CASSQELGGTGGYTF. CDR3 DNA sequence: TGCGCCAGCAGCCAAGAGCTGGGGGGTACGGGTGGCTACACCTTC.

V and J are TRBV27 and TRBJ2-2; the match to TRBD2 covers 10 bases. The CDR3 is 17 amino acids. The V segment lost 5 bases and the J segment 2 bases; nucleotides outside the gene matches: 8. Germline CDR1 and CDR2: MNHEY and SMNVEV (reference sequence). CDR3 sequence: CASSRIAGGFNTGELFF. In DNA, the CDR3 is TGTGCCAGCAGTCGAATAGCGGGAGGTTTTAACACCGGGGAGCTGTTTTTT.

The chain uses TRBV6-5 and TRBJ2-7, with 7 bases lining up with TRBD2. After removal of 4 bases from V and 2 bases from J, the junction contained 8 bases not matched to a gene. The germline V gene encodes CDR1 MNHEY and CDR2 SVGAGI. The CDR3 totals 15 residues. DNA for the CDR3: TGTGCCAGCAGTTCCGGATATCTAGCGGCCTACGAGCAGTACTTC. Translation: CASSSGYLAAYEQYF.

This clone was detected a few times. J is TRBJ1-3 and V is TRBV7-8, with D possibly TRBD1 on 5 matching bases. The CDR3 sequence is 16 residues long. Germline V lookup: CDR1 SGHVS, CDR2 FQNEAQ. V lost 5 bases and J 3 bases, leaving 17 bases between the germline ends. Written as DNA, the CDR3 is TGTGCCAGCAGCCCCCGGGCGGGGACGGGTGGAAACACCATATATTTT. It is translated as CASSPRAGTGGNTIYF. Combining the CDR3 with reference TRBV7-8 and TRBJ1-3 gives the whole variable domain GAGVSQSPRYKVAKRGQDVALRCDPISGHVSLFWYQQALGQGPEFLTYFQNEAQLDKSGLPSDRFFAERPEGSVSTLKIQRTQQEDSAVYLCASSPRAGTGGNTIYFGEGSWLTVV.

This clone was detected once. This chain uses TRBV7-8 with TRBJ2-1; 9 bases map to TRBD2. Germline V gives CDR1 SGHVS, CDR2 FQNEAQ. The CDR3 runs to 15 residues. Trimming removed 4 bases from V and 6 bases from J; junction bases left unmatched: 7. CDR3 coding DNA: TGTGCCAGCAGCTCGTATAGCGGGAGTGGCAATGAGCAGTTCTTC. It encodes CASSSYSGSGNEQFF.

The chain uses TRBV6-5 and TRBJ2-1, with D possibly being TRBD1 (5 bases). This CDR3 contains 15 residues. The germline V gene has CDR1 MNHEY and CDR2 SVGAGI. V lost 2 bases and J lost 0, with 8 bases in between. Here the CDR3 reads CASSYDRGSYNEQFF. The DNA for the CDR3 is TGTGCCAGCAGTTACGACAGAGGCTCCTACAATGAGCAGTTCTTC.

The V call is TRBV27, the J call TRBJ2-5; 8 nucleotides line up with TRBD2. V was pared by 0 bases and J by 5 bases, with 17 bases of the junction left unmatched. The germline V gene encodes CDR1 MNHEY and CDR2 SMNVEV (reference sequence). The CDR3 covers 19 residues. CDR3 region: CASSLSMGLAGERRETQYF. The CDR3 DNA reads TGTGCCAGCAGTTTATCGATGGGGCTAGCGGGTGAGCGGCGGGAGACCCAGTACTTC.